These T cell receptor beta chains were read from a single sample in a study of blood T cell repertoires in COVID-19. Data came from immunoSEQ multiplex PCR; TCRdb stores just in-frame clones and leaves some out. The sample includes 330,000 or so clones, approximately 89% of them seen just once. The sample comprised PBMCs or T cells enriched from blood (not recorded which). Receptor source: a man younger than 45 who had recovered from COVID-19. The CDR3 runs from the conserved cysteine through the conserved F or W. A D gene is named only where the DNA matches it firmly. Rows give clone size only sometimes, using once, few, many, or a class for an expanded clone.

>TRBV5-6|TRBD1|15|TRBJ1-2|few
TGTGCCAGCAGCTTGCGGCCGACAGGGCCTTATGGCTACACCTTC
CASSLRPTGPYGYTF
>TRBV29-1|-|14|TRBJ1-2|-
TGCAGCGTTTCCTTCCGACAGGACTTACCTTTTGGAAGCTTC
CSVSFRQDLPFGSF
>TRBV24-1|TRBD1|20|TRBJ2-1|once
TGTGCCACCAGTGATGCGCCGGGACAGGGGGCTGGAGGGCCTCCTGATGAGCAGTTCTTC
CATSDAPGQGAGGPPDEQFF
>TRBV10-3|-|16|TRBJ2-1|-
TGTGCCATCAGTGAGGGAGTGCGGCAGGGTTACAATGAGCAGTTCTTC
CAISEGVRQGYNEQFF
>TRBV27|-|15|TRBJ1-6|-
TGTGCCAGCAGTACCGGACCACCGGGGAATTCACCCCTCCACTTT
CASSTGPPGNSPLHF
>TRBV19|-|16|TRBJ1-5|-
TGTGCCAGTAGTTGGGGAGGAGGGGTCAGAAATCAGCCCCAGCATTTT
CASSWGGGVRNQPQHF
>TRBV21-1|-|16|TRBJ2-2|-
TGTGCCAGCAGCTCCCCGGGACAGTCGAACACCGGGGAGCTGTTTTTT
CASSSPGQSNTGELFF
>TRBV19|-|17|TRBJ2-1|-
TGTGCCAGTAGATCACCTCAGGACTACTCCTCCTACAATGAGCAGTTCTTC
CASRSPQDYSSYNEQFF
>TRBV30|TRBD1|15|TRBJ1-1|-
TGTGCCTGGAGTGTTGACAGGGGGGGGGTCACTGAAGCTTTCTTT
CAWSVDRGGVTEAFF
>TRBV7-8|TRBD1|17|TRBJ1-5|-
TGTGCCAGCAGCTTGGACAGGGCGGTATGGAGCAATCAGCCCCAGCATTTT
CASSLDRAVWSNQPQHF
>TRBV3-1/TRBV3-2|TRBD2|16|TRBJ2-1|-
TGTGCCAGCAGCCAAGGCGCTAGCGGGGGAGGTCGGGAGCAGTTCTTC
CASSQGASGGGREQFF
>TRBV24-1|TRBD2|15|TRBJ2-1|-
TGTGCCACCAGTGAGACTAGCGGACGATACAATGAGCAGTTCTTC
CATSETSGRYNEQFF
>TRBV9|-|14|TRBJ1-3|-
TGTGCCAGCAGCGTAGAGGGGTCTGGAAACACCATATATTTT
CASSVEGSGNTIYF
>TRBV7-9|TRBD1|14|TRBJ1-2|-
TGTGCCAGCAGCGAGGGACAGGGGTTTTCTGGCTACACCTTC
CASSEGQGFSGYTF
>TRBV27|TRBD1|17|TRBJ2-7|-
TGTGCCAGCAGTTTATCGGGACAGTACCTCAGCTCCTACGAGCAGTACTTC
CASSLSGQYLSSYEQYF
>TRBV5-1|-|14|TRBJ2-1|-
TGCGCCAGCAGCTTGGGACAGAACTACAATGAGCAGTTCTTC
CASSLGQNYNEQFF
>TRBV18|TRBD1|13|TRBJ2-7|-
TGTGCCAGCTCGGCGGGACAGGGTTACGAGCAGTACTTC
CASSAGQGYEQYF
>TRBV21-1|-|17|TRBJ1-5|-
TGTGCCAGCAGCAAAGAAGGTTGGCAGGGCCGCAATCAGCCCCAGCATTTT
CASSKEGWQGRNQPQHF
>TRBV25-1|-|15|TRBJ2-1|-
TGTGCCAGCAGTGAGAGGGGGGGGGCCGACAATGAGCAGTTCTTC
CASSERGGADNEQFF
>TRBV6-5|-|12|TRBJ2-7|-
TGTGCCAGCGTAACAGGGTGGTACGAGCAGTACTTC
CASVTGWYEQYF
>TRBV5-5|TRBD1|15|TRBJ1-6|-
TGTGCCAGCAGCGGGACAGGATCCTATAATTCACCCCTCCACTTT
CASSGTGSYNSPLHF
>TRBV18|-|15|TRBJ2-5|-
TGTGCCAGCTCACCACCGTTGTTCCCCATGGAGACCCAGTACTTC
CASSPPLFPMETQYF
>TRBV21-1|-|15|TRBJ2-5|-
TGTGCCAGCAGCAAAGATCATACAGGGTGGGAGACCCAGTACTTC
CASSKDHTGWETQYF
>TRBV7-9|-|14|TRBJ2-7|few
TGTGCCAGCAGCCCGGACAGCTCATCCTACGAGCAGTACTTC
CASSPDSSSYEQYF
>TRBV11-2|-|14|TRBJ2-1|-
TGTGCCAGCAGCTTAGCGGGGACTTTCACTGAGCAGTTCTTC
CASSLAGTFTEQFF
>TRBV27|TRBD1|15|TRBJ2-7|-
TGTGCCAGCAGTACCCCGGGACAGGTTCCCTACGAGCAGTACTTC
CASSTPGQVPYEQYF
>TRBV6-5|TRBD1|14|TRBJ2-5|-
TGTGCCAGCAGTAACAGGGGGCGGGGGGAGACCCAGTACTTC
CASSNRGRGETQYF